This TCR beta chain was recovered during a study of T cell changes during pregnancy in multiple sclerosis. Generated by immunoSEQ multiplex PCR, the TCRdb table keeps only in-frame clones and is missing some. The table includes approximately 100,000 clones, 91% detected once. This TCR was sampled from a female donor with multiple sclerosis, enrolled in a pregnancy study. Sample: peripheral blood, taken after pregnancy.

CDR3 nucleotides: TGTGCCAGCAGTGAAGCTGACCCGGGGGGAAACACCATATATTTT. Translation: CASSEADPGGNTIYF. The chain links TRBV6-1 to TRBJ1-3; no reliable D call. V lost 0 bases to trimming and J lost 4 bases, with 10 bases between them. Germline lookup yields CDR1 MNHNS and CDR2 SASEGT. CDR3 size: 15 residues.